These 4 T cell receptor beta chains were all obtained from the same sample, sequenced in a study of blood T cell repertoires in COVID-19. Measured with immunoSEQ multiplex PCR; TCRdb has only the in-frame clones, and not every one. This sample has 90,000 to 130,000 clones, with just over 75% found just once. The sequencing input was peripheral blood. The receptors stem from a woman of 80 years or more with acute or convalescent COVID-19.

The chain combines TRBV12-5 with TRBJ1-3, with D maybe TRBD1 (6 bases). Per germline, CDR1 LGHNT and CDR2 FRNRAP. V was cut by 10 bases and J by 3 bases, with 13 bases left in between. This CDR3 contains 13 residues. CDR3 in amino acids: CATGGAFGNTIYF. The CDR3 bases are TGTGCTACTGGGGGGGCATTTGGAAACACCATATATTTT.

This clone was seen just once. The chain links TRBV7-3 to TRBJ2-1; a possible D gene is TRBD2 (6 bases). Germline V gene data show CDR1 as SGHTA and CDR2 as FQGTGA. The CDR3 contains 19 residues. The ends were cut back, 3 bases at V and 3 bases at J, with 24 bases in the middle. The CDR3 protein is CASSLFGLSEANFYNEQFF. The CDR3 bases are TGTGCCAGCAGCTTGTTCGGACTATCAGAGGCGAATTTCTACAATGAGCAGTTCTTC.

Points on this clone: Relative to the germline gene, one junction end is altered; a read error may explain this. The chain is built from TRBV6-2 or TRBV6-3 and TRBJ2-7; 7 positions match TRBD2. CDR1 is MNHEY, CDR2 SVGEGT, per germline. The CDR3 contains 15 residues. Written as DNA, the CDR3 is TGTGCCAGCAGGTACTGGGACTATTCGTCCTACGAGCAGTACTTC. It is translated as CASRYWDYSSYEQYF.

The rearrangement uses TRBV30 and TRBJ1-3, with 8 positions matching TRBD1. Germline CDR1 reads GTSNPN; CDR2 reads SVGIG (reference sequence). The J segment lost 2 bases and the V segment lost 4 bases, leaving 4 bases of the junction unmatched. The CDR3 extends over 14 amino acids. CDR3 nucleotide sequence: TGTGCCTGGACGGCAGGGGGCGCTGGAAACACCATATATTTT. This encodes CAWTAGGAGNTIYF.